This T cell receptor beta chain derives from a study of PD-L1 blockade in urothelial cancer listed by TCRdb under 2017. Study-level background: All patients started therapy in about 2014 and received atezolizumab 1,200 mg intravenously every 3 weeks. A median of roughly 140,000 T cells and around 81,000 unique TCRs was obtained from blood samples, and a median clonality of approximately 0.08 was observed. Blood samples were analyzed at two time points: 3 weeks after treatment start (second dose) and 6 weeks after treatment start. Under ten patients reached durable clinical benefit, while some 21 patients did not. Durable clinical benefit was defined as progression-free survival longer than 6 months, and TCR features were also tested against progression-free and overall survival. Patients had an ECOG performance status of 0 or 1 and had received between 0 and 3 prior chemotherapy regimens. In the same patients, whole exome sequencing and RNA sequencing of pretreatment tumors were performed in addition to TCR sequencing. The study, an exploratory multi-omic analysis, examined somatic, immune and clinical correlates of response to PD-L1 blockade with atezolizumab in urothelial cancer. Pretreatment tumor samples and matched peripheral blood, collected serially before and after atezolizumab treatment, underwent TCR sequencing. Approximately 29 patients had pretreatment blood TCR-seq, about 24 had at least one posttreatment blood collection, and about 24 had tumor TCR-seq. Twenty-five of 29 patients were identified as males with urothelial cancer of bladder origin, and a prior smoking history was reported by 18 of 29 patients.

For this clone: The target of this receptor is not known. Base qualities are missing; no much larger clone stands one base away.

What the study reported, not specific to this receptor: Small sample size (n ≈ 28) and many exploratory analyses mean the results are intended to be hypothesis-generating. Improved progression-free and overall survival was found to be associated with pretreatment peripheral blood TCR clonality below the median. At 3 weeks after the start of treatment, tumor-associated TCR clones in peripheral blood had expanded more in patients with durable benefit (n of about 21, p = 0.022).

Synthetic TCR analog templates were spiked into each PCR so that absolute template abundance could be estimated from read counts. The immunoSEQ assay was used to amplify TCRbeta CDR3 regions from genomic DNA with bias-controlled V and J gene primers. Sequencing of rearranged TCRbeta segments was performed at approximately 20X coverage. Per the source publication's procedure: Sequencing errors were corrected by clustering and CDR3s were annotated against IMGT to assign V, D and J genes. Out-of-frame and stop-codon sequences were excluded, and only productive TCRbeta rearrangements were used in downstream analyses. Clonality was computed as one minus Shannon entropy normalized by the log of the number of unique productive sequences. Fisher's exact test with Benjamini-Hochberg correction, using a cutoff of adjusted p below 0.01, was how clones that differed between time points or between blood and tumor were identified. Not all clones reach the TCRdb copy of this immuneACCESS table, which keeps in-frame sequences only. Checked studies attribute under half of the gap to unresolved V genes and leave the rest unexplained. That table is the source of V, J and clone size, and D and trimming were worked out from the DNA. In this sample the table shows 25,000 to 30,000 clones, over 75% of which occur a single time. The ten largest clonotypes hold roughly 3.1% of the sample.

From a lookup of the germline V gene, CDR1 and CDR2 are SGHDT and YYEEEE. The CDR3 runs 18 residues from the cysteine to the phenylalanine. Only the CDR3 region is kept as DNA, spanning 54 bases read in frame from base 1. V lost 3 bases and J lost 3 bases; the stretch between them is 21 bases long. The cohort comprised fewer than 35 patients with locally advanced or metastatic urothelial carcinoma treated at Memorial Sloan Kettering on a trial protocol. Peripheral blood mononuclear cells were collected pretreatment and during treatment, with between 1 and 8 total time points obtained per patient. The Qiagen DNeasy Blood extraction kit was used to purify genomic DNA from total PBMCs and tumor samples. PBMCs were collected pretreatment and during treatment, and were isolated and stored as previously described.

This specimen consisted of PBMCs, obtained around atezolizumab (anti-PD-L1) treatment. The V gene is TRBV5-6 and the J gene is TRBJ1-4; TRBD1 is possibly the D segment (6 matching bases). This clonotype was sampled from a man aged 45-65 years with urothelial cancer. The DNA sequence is TGTGCCAGCAGCTCTTCAGGGGCCCTGACGGGCCCTAATGAAAAACTGTTTTTT. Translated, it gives CASSSSGALTGPNEKLFF.